One and the same sample provided the 5 T cell receptor beta chains below, sequenced in a study of Ad26.COV2.S vaccination and SARS-CoV-2 variants. As to treatment: 15 to 20 received Ad26.COV2.S at low or high dose, single or two shots; about 5 received placebo; per-sample allocation not given. Sampling occurred on day 63 after the first vaccine or placebo injection. Profiled with immunoSEQ multiplex PCR; TCRdb holds only in-frame clones, not every one. The profile shows about 350,000 clones, about 88% of them singletons. The sample in question was peripheral blood, obtained in a trial of Ad26.COV2.S vaccine versus placebo. The receptors stem from a person between 18 and 60 years old who received the Ad26.COV2.S COVID-19 vaccine or a placebo.

J is TRBJ1-1 and V is TRBV2; D ambiguous. Trimming removed 5 bases at V and 4 bases at J, with 11 bases between. Germline CDR1 is SNHLY and CDR2 is FYNNEI. The CDR3 is 13 amino acids. The chain's CDR3 is CASSQAMSTEAFF. CDR3 sequence (DNA): TGTGCCAGCAGTCAGGCGATGAGCACTGAAGCTTTCTTT.

This sequence joins TRBV27 and TRBJ1-4; no clear D. The V gene's germline CDR1 is MNHEY and CDR2 SMNVEV (reference sequence). V dropped 0 bases and J dropped 8 bases, with 10 bases sitting between them. The CDR3 spans 14 residues. The DNA of the CDR3 is TGTGCCAGCAGTTTATCGAGTGACAACGAAAAACTGTTTTTT. It is translated as CASSLSSDNEKLFF.

The chain recombines TRBV3-1 (or the pseudogene TRBV3-2) with TRBJ2-7; tentatively, D is TRBD2 (5 bases). Looked up from germline, CDR1 is LGHDT and CDR2 is YNNKEL (reference sequence). Trimming took 6 bases from V and 0 from J, leaving 18 bases between them. This CDR3 has 16 residues. The CDR3 DNA follows: TGTGCCAGCAGTCCCACTAGTTCCCACCTCTCCTACGAGCAGTACTTC. It is translated as CASSPTSSHLSYEQYF.

This chain connects TRBV4-3 to TRBJ2-6, with D unclear. V lost 0 bases and J lost 0, with 15 bases in between. The CDR3 has 19 residues. Germline V gives CDR1 LGHNA, CDR2 YSLEER. The CDR3 is CASSQDFRAVGSGANVLTF. CDR3 sequence (DNA): TGCGCCAGCAGCCAAGATTTCCGGGCAGTCGGCTCTGGGGCCAACGTCCTGACTTTC.

The V call is TRBV6-1, the J call TRBJ2-7, with D perhaps TRBD2 (5 bases). The germline CDR1 and CDR2 sequences are MNHNS and SASEGT. V shed 5 bases and J shed 7 bases, with 18 bases lying between them. The CDR3 is 14 amino acids. The CDR3 DNA reads TGTGCCAGCAGTTCGACGGACGGGATTGGAGAGCAGTACTTC. Translated, it gives CASSSTDGIGEQYF.